This TCR beta chain was profiled in a study of blood T cell repertoires in COVID-19. Study details: PBMCs, B-cell-depleted T cells, or T cells were the source of the cDNA or gDNA that made up the material.

Profiled with immunoSEQ multiplex PCR; TCRdb holds only in-frame clones, not every one. The profile shows about 180,000 clones, approximately 86% of them singletons. The V gene end was trimmed by 0 bases and the J gene end by 6 bases; junction bases not matched to a gene: 5. Germline CDR1 SGHRS, CDR2 YFSETQ. The CDR3 totals 15 residues. Sequenced sample: peripheral blood. The chain is built from TRBV5-1 and TRBJ2-3; 9 nucleotides agree with TRBD2. This sequence was found in a woman of 80 years or more with acute or convalescent COVID-19. The CDR3 reads CASSLESSGGDTQYF. In DNA form, the CDR3 reads TGCGCCAGCAGCTTGGAGAGTAGCGGGGGTGATACGCAGTATTTT.